The TCR beta chain described here comes from a study of control samples from healthy donors and cancer patients (dated by TCRdb to 2018 to 2020). To prepare the library, the immunoSEQ multiplex PCR assay was applied. TCRdb holds this immuneACCESS table with in-frame rearrangements only. Some clones are missing; in checked studies, unresolved V genes explain under half, and the rest has no known cause. The sample contains 70,000 to 95,000 clones, roughly nine tenths of them found a single time. Clones ranked in the top ten supply around 0.9% of the sample. The germline V gene gives CDR1 as WSHSY and CDR2 as SAAADI. V is cut by 7 bases and J by 8 bases, and the space between the germline ends is 17 bases. Its CDR3 holds 13 amino acids, cysteine through phenylalanine. This entry keeps only the CDR3 DNA: 39 bases, framed from base 1. As regards this clone: Its antigen is not yet known. The input lacks base qualities; no much larger clone sits a single base away.

The receptor was derived from a woman aged 30 to 39 in good health. Source material: blood. The rearrangement joined TRBV10-2 to TRBJ1-2; perhaps TRBD1 is the D gene, with 5 bases matching. The CDR3 is CASIGGAKGGYTF. The DNA is as follows: TGCGCCAGCATAGGCGGGGCAAAGGGAGGCTACACCTTC.